The present T cell receptor beta chain was sequenced within a study of radiation and T cells in renal cell carcinoma. Described time point: blood 4 weeks post-SBRT, at nephrectomy. Sample treatment: 15 Gy SBRT to primary tumor, nephrectomy 4 weeks later. Findings and limits, study-wide: Without pretreatment biopsies, baseline tumor clonotype presence was undetermined.

Produced via immunoSEQ multiplex PCR; TCRdb's table is partial and in-frame only. Of about 140,000 clones listed, about 86% are singletons. Of note for this clone: The target antigen is unknown.

V was shortened by 6 bases and J by 11 bases, with 28 bases between the two germline ends. The CDR3 has 16 residues. The germline CDR1 and CDR2 sequences are ENHRY and SYGVKD. This clonotype originated in a woman aged 45-65 years with renal cell carcinoma. The V and J genes are TRBV10-3 and TRBJ1-1; D may be TRBD1 (5 bases). Sequencing used blood, obtained from a patient whose treatment included radiotherapy and nephrectomy. CDR3 sequence reads: CAISGSPSGTHVRAFF. Written as DNA, the CDR3 is TGTGCCATCAGCGGGAGCCCGTCCGGGACCCATGTTCGGGCTTTCTTT.